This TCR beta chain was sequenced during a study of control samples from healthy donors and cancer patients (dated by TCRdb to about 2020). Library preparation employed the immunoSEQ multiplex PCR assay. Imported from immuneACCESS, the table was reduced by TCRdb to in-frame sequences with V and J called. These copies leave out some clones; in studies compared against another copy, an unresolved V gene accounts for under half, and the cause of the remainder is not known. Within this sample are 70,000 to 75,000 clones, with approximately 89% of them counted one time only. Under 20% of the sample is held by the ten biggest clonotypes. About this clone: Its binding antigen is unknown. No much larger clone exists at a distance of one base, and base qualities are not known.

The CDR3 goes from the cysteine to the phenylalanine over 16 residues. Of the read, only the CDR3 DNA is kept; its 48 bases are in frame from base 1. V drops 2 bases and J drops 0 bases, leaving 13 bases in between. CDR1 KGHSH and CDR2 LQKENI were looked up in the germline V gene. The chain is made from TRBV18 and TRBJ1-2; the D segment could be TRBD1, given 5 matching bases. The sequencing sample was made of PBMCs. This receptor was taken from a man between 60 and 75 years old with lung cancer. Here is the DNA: TGTGCCAGCTCACCATCGATCGGGGCCCCTAACTATGGCTACACCTTC. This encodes CASSPSIGAPNYGYTF. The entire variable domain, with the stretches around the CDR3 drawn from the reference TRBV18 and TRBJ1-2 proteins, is NAGVMQNPRHLVRRRGQEARLRCSPMKGHSHVYWYRQLPEEGLKFMVYLQKENIIDESGMPKERFSAEFPKEGPSILRIQQVVRGDSAAYFCASSPSIGAPNYGYTFGSGTRLTVV.